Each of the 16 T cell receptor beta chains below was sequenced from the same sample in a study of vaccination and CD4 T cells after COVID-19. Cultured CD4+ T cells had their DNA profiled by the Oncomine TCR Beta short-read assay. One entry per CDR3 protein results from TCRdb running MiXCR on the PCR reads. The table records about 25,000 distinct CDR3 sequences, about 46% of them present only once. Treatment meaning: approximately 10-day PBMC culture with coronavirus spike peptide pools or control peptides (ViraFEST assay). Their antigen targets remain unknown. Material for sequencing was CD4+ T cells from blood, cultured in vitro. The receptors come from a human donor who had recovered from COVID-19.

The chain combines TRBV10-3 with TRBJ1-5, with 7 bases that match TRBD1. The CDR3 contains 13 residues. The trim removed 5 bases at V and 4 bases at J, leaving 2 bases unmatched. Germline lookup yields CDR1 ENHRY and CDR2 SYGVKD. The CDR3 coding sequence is TGTGCCATCAGTCAGACAGGGAATCAGCCCCAGCATTTT. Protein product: CAISQTGNQPQHF.

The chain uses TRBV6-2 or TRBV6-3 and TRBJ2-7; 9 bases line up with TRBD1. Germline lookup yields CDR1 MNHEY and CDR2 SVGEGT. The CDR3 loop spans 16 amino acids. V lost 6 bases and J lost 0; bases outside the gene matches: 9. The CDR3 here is CASRPRGQGASYEQYF. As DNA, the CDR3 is TGTGCCAGCAGACCTAGGGGACAGGGAGCCTCCTACGAGCAGTACTTC.

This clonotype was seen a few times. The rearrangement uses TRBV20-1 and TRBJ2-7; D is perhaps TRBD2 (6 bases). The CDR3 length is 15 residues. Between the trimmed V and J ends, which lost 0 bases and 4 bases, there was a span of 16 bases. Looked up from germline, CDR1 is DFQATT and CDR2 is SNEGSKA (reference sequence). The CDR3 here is CSARDPGGTGYEQYF. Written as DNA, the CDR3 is TGCAGTGCTAGAGATCCGGGCGGGACTGGGTACGAGCAGTACTTC.

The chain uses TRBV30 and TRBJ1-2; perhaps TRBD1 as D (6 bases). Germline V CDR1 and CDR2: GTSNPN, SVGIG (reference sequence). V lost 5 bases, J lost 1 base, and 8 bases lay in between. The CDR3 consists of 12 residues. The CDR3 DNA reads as TGTGCCTGGGGACAGAGTAACTATGGCTACACCTTC. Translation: CAWGQSNYGYTF. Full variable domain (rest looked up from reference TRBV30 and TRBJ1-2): SQTIHQWPATLVQPVGSPLSLECTVEGTSNPNLYWYRQAAGRGLQLLFYSVGIGQISSEVPQNLSASRPQDRQFILSSKKLLLSDSGFYLCAWGQSNYGYTFGSGTRLTVV.

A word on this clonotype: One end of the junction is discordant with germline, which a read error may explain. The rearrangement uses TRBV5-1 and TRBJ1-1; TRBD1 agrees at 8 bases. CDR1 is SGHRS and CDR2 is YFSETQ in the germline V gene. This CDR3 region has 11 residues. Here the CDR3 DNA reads TGCGCCAGCAGCATCAACAGGGGGGTTGTTTTT. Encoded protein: CASSINRGVVF. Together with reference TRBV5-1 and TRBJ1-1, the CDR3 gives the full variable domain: KAGVTQTPRYLIKTRGQQVTLSCSPISGHRSVSWYQQTPGQGLQFLFEYFSETQRNKGNFPGRFSGRQFSNSRSEMNVSTLELGDSALYLCASSINRGVVFGQGTRLTVV.

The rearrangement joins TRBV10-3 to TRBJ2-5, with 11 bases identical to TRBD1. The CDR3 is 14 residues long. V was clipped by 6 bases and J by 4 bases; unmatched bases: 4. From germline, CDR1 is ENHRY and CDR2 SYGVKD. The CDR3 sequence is CAISTGTGGETQYF. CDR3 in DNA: TGTGCCATCAGCACCGGGACAGGGGGAGAGACCCAGTACTTC.

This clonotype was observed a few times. In DNA, the CDR3 is TGCAGTGCCTTCCAACCGGGACAGGGGAATTACTTC. Its protein is CSAFQPGQGNYF. V usage is TRBV20-1 and J usage is TRBJ2-7; TRBD1 matches at 10 bases. This CDR3 comprises 12 residues. CDR1 and CDR2 from the germline V gene are DFQATT and SNEGSKA (reference sequence). V was pared by 6 bases and J by 13 bases, with 12 bases of the junction left unmatched.

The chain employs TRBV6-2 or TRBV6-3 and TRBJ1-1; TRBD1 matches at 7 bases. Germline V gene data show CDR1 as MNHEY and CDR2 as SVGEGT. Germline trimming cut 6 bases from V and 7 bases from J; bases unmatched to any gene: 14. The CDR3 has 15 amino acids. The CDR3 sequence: CASSYTDRVRGEAFF. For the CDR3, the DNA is TGTGCCAGCAGCTATACAGACAGGGTTCGGGGTGAAGCTTTCTTT.

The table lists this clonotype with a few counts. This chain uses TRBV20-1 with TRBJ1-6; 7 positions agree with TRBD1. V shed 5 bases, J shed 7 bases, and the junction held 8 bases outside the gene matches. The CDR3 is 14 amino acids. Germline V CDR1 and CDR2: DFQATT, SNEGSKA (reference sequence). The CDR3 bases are TGCAGTGCTCCCAGGGGGATCGGGAATTCACCCCTCCACTTT. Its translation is CSAPRGIGNSPLHF.

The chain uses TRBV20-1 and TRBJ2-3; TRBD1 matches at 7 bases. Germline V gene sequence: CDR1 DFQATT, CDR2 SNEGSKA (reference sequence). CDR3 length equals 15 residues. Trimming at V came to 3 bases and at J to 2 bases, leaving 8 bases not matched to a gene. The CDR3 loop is CSASQPRGNTDTQYF. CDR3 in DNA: TGCAGTGCTAGTCAACCCAGGGGGAACACAGATACGCAGTATTTT.

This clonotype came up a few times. The CDR3 DNA reads as TGCAGTGCTAGAGATTCCGGCGGGAGGGTCTTAACCGGGGAGCTGTTTTTT. This gives the protein CSARDSGGRVLTGELFF. The chain has TRBV20-1 and TRBJ2-2; TRBD2 aligns across 9 bases. Germline-derived CDR1 and CDR2 are DFQATT and SNEGSKA (reference sequence). The V gene end was trimmed by 0 bases and the J gene end by 5 bases; junction bases not matched to a gene: 10. The CDR3 length is 17 residues.

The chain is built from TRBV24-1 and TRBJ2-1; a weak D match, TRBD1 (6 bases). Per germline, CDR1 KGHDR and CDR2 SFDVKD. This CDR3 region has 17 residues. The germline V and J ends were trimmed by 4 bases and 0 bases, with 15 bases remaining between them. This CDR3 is CATSDLRGSSSYNEQFF. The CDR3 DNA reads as TGTGCCACCAGTGACCTGAGGGGGAGCAGCTCCTACAATGAGCAGTTCTTC.

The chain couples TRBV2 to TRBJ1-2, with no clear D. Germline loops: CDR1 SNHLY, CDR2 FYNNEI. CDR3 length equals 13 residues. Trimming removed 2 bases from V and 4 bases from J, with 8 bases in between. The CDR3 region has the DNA TGTGCCAGCAGTGAAAGCCCGCGCTATGGCTACACCTTC. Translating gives CASSESPRYGYTF.

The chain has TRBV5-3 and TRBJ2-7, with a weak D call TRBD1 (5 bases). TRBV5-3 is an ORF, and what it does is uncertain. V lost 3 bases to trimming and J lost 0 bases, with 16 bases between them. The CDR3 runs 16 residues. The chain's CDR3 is CARSSYDSSDSYEQYF. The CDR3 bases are TGTGCCAGAAGCTCGTACGACAGCTCAGACTCCTACGAGCAGTACTTC.

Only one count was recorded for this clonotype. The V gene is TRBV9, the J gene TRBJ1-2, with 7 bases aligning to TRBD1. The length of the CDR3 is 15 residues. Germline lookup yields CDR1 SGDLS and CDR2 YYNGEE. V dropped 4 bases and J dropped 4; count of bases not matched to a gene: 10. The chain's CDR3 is CASSPVGQAGYGYTF. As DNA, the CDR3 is TGTGCCAGCAGCCCTGTCGGACAGGCTGGCTATGGCTACACCTTC.

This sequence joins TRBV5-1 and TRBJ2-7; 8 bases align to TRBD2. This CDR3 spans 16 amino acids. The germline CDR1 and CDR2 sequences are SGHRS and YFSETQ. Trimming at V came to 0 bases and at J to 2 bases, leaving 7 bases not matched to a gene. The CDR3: CASSLGTSSIAYEQYF. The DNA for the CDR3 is TGCGCCAGCAGCTTGGGGACTAGCTCCATTGCCTACGAGCAGTACTTC.